This T cell receptor beta chain was obtained from a study of T cell repertoires in cytomegalovirus infection. Study-wide context: CMV infection together with matching HLA type was indicated by public TCR beta signatures.

This clonotype was detected only a few times. The antigen remains undetermined. TCRdb reanalysed the reads using MiXCR and keeps one entry per CDR3 protein. The repertoire includes around 300,000 distinct CDR3 sequences, 25% of them detected once, and less than 15% sits in the top ten. V was shortened by 3 bases and J by 5 bases, with 16 bases between the two germline ends. The germline V gene encodes CDR1 SNHLY and CDR2 FYNNEI. The CDR3 loop spans 15 amino acids. Material: cultured PBMCs, obtained from culture after CMV antigen stimulation. This receptor was taken from a human donor in good health (CMV status not recorded). Some clones in this sample may be carry-over from other donors' samples. The chain uses TRBV2 and TRBJ2-5; D unclear. Here the CDR3 DNA reads TGTGCCAGCAGTGATAAGGGTCCGCTGTCTGAGACCCAGTACTTC. The encoded protein is CASSDKGPLSETQYF.